A selection of T cell receptor beta chains follows, all from one sample in a study of human T cells and chemical hapten exposure. TCRdb re-called the RACE reads with MiXCR, one entry per CDR3 protein. This table has roughly 52,000 distinct CDR3 sequences, over 9.5% appearing once. The material was whole blood, obtained in connection with sensitization to the hapten diphenylcyclopropenone (DPC). These receptors were collected from a woman aged 50 to 60 with alopecia areata. Some clones in this sample may be carry-over from other donors' samples. The CDR3 runs from the conserved cysteine through the conserved F or W. A D gene is named only where the DNA matches it firmly. Size values are once, few and many counts, or a class for expanded clones, and some rows have none.

clone_size	v_call	d_call	j_call	cdr3_aa	cdr3_nt
few	TRBV6-1	TRBD2	TRBJ2-7	CASSPAGRIYEQYF	TGTGCCAGCAGTCCCGCCGGGAGGATCTACGAGCAGTACTTC
few	TRBV7-9	.	TRBJ2-1	CASSHSPPTAYNEQFF	TGTGCCAGCAGCCATTCCCCCCCGACAGCTTACAATGAGCAGTTCTTC
many	TRBV7-9	.	TRBJ2-5	CASSLAGLETQYF	TGTGCCAGCAGCTTAGCTGGCTTGGAGACCCAGTACTTC
.	TRBV18	.	TRBJ2-6	CASSPQGMLSGANVLTF	TGTGCCAGCTCACCCCAGGGTATGCTCTCTGGGGCCAACGTCCTGACTTTC
.	TRBV7-2	TRBD2	TRBJ2-3	CASVASGGTDTQYF	TGTGCCAGTGTGGCTAGCGGGGGTACAGATACGCAGTATTTT
.	TRBV29-1	.	TRBJ2-7	CSVGEYEQYF	TGCAGCGTCGGGGAGTACGAGCAGTACTTC
few	TRBV20-1	TRBD1	TRBJ1-2	CSASDMTGSGYTF	TGCAGTGCTAGCGATATGACAGGGTCTGGCTACACCTTC
many	TRBV28	TRBD1	TRBJ1-1	CASSPADRVGTEAFF	TGTGCCAGCAGTCCGGCGGACAGGGTGGGGACTGAAGCTTTCTTT
many	TRBV12-3/TRBV12-4	.	TRBJ1-4	CASSIPREKLFF	TGTGCCAGCAGTATCCCAAGAGAAAAACTGTTTTTT
many	TRBV12-3/TRBV12-4	.	TRBJ1-1	CASSPRASTEAFF	TGTGCCAGCAGCCCCCGGGCGAGCACTGAAGCTTTCTTT
.	TRBV5-4	.	TRBJ1-2	CASSLGRGGYGYTF	TGTGCCAGCAGCTTGGGCAGGGGCGGCTATGGCTACACCTTC
many	TRBV11-2	TRBD1	TRBJ2-7	CASRQGAREQYF	TGTGCCAGCAGGCAGGGGGCTAGGGAGCAGTACTTC
few	TRBV6-6	TRBD1	TRBJ1-6	CASRSEGAELHF	TGTGCCAGCAGGAGTGAGGGGGCCGAGCTCCACTTT
.	TRBV27	.	TRBJ2-6	CASSRSSSGANVLTF	TGTGCCAGCAGTCGGTCGAGCTCTGGGGCCAACGTCCTGACTTTC
few	TRBV12-3/TRBV12-4	TRBD1	TRBJ1-2	CASSFMTGNYGYTF	TGTGCCAGCAGTTTCATGACAGGGAACTATGGCTACACCTTC
many	TRBV4-1	.	TRBJ1-4	CASSQGRGTTNEKLFF	TGCGCCAGCAGCCAAGGCAGGGGTACGACTAATGAAAAACTGTTTTTT
.	TRBV12-3/TRBV12-4	.	TRBJ2-2	CASSPRQTGELFF	TGTGCCAGCAGCCCACGACAAACCGGGGAGCTGTTTTTT
many	TRBV6-1	.	TRBJ1-6	CASTRADSPLHF	TGTGCCAGCACCCGGGCTGATTCACCCCTCCACTTT
few	TRBV4-1	.	TRBJ2-7	CASSQDSSQGVYEQYF	TGCGCCAGCAGCCAAGATTCGAGCCAGGGTGTCTACGAGCAGTACTTC
few	TRBV20-1	TRBD1	TRBJ1-1	CSASKTTGDTEAFF	TGCAGTGCTAGTAAGACGACAGGGGACACTGAAGCTTTCTTT
many	TRBV29-1	.	TRBJ1-1	CSALENTEAFF	TGCAGCGCCCTTGAAAACACTGAAGCTTTCTTT
many	TRBV15	.	TRBJ1-2	CATSRDGGNYGYTF	TGTGCCACCAGCAGAGATGGGGGTAACTATGGCTACACCTTC
.	TRBV5-1	.	TRBJ2-1	CATRPAGSSYNEQFF	TGCGCCACCCGACCCGCGGGGAGCTCCTACAATGAGCAGTTCTTC
few	TRBV7-9	.	TRBJ2-3	CASSRTRGESTDTQYF	TGTGCCAGCAGCCGAACAAGGGGAGAGAGCACAGATACGCAGTATTTT
many	TRBV7-2	.	TRBJ1-4	CASSLRRVDEKLFF	TGTGCCAGCAGCTTAAGAAGGGTTGATGAAAAACTGTTTTTT
few	TRBV28	.	TRBJ1-3	CASSEARETGNTIYF	TGTGCCAGCAGTGAGGCCAGGGAGACTGGAAACACCATATATTTT
many	TRBV18	.	TRBJ1-2	CASSQFPSPMDYGYTF	TGTGCCAGCTCACAGTTCCCATCCCCCATGGACTATGGCTACACCTTC
many	TRBV19	.	TRBJ1-5	CASKGRAGPQHF	TGTGCCAGTAAGGGCAGAGCGGGGCCCCAGCATTTT
many	TRBV4-1	.	TRBJ2-3	CASSQGGAISTDTQYF	TGCGCCAGCAGCCAAGGTGGGGCGATTAGCACAGATACGCAGTATTTT
.	TRBV25-1	.	TRBJ1-2	CASSEWSGDYGYTF	TGTGCCAGCAGTGAATGGTCAGGGGACTATGGCTACACCTTC
.	TRBV20-1	.	TRBJ1-5	CSARSPNVNQPQHF	TGCAGTGCTAGATCCCCGAATGTCAATCAGCCCCAGCATTTT
few	TRBV28	.	TRBJ2-3	CASSPHTDTQYF	TGTGCCAGCAGTCCCCACACAGATACGCAGTATTTT
few	TRBV6-5	TRBD2	TRBJ2-7	CASSYSGRDNEQYF	TGTGCCAGCAGTTACAGCGGGAGGGACAACGAGCAGTACTTC
once	TRBV5-1	TRBD2	TRBJ2-3	CASSRSGIGTDTQYF	TGCGCCAGCAGCCGAAGCGGGATAGGGACAGATACGCAGTATTTT
.	TRBV6-2/TRBV6-3	TRBD2	TRBJ2-3	CASSYSTSGGTDTQYF	TGTGCCAGCAGTTACTCAACTAGCGGAGGAACAGATACGCAGTATTTT
many	TRBV11-2	TRBD1	TRBJ1-1	CASSLISGGYTEAFF	TGTGCCAGCAGCTTAATCTCAGGGGGCTACACTGAAGCTTTCTTT
many	TRBV4-3	.	TRBJ1-1	CASSQAGPDTEAFF	TGCGCCAGCAGCCAAGCGGGACCCGACACTGAAGCTTTCTTT
many	TRBV6-6	.	TRBJ1-1	CATSYANTEAFF	TGTGCCACGTCGTATGCGAACACTGAAGCTTTCTTT
.	TRBV2	.	TRBJ1-4	CASSRQENEKLFF	TGTGCCAGTTCCAGACAGGAGAATGAAAAACTGTTTTTT
many	TRBV24-1	TRBD2	TRBJ2-1	CATSDRTSGRGSYNEQFF	TGTGCCACCAGTGACCGGACTAGCGGGAGGGGCTCCTACAATGAGCAGTTCTTC